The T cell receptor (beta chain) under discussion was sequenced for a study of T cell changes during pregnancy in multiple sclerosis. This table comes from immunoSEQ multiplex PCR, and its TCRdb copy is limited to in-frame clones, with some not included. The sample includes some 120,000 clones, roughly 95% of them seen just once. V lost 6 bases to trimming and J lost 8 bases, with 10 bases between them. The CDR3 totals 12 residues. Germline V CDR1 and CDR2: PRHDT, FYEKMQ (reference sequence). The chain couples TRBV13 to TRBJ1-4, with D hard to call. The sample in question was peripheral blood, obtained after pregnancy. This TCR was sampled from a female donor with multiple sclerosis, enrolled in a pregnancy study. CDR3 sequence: CASRTAGEKLFF. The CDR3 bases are TGTGCCAGCAGGACGGCGGGGGAAAAACTGTTTTTT.